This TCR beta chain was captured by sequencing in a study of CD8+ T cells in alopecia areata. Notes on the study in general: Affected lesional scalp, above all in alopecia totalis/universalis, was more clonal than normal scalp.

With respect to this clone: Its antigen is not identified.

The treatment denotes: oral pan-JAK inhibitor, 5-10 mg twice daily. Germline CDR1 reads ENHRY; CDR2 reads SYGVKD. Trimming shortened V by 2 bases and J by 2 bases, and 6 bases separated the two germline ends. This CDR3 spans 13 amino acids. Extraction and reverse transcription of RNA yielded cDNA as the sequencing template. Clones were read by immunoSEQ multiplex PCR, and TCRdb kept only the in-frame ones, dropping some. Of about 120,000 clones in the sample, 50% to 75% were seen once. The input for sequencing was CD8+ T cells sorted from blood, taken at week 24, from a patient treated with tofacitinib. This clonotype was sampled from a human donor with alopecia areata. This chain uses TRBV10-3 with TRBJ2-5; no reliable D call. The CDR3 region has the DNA TGTGCCATCAGTGAGAAGAATCAAGAGACCCAGTACTTC. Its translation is CAISEKNQETQYF.